The 23 T cell receptor beta chains below come from one sample, sequenced in a study of blood T cell repertoires in COVID-19. The protocol was immunoSEQ multiplex PCR, while the TCRdb copy is restricted to in-frame clones and leaves out a portion. The sample lists 200,000 or so clones, approximately 81% seen once, with approximately 5% in the top ten. The sample taken for sequencing was peripheral blood. These receptors originate from a woman in her sixties or seventies who had recovered from COVID-19.

The rearrangement links TRBV30 to TRBJ1-6; possibly TRBD1 for D (5 bases). The V and J ends lost 2 bases and 8 bases respectively, with 10 bases between them. In germline, CDR1 is GTSNPN, CDR2 SVGIG (reference sequence). The CDR3 is made up of 13 amino acids. CDR3 sequence: CAWSLGGDSPLHF. The CDR3 coding sequence is TGTGCCTGGAGTTTGGGGGGGGATTCACCCCTCCACTTT.

The chain employs TRBV6-5 and TRBJ2-2; weak D call: TRBD1 (6 bases). The CDR3 has 15 amino acids. Trimming shortened V by 5 bases and J by 2 bases, and 12 bases separated the two germline ends. The germline CDR1 and CDR2 sequences are MNHEY and SVGAGI. The CDR3 spells CASSIVQGNTGELFF. In DNA, the CDR3 is TGTGCCAGCAGTATCGTACAGGGCAACACCGGGGAGCTGTTTTTT.

The chain uses TRBV4-1 and TRBJ1-1; 10 bases are shared with TRBD1. Trimming cost V 4 bases and J 5 bases; bases outside gene matches: 10. CDR1 is MGHRA and CDR2 is YSYEKL in the germline V gene. The CDR3 spans 16 residues. CDR3 sequence reads: CASSLAMPGQGTEAFF. In DNA form, the CDR3 reads TGCGCCAGCAGCCTCGCTATGCCGGGACAGGGGACTGAAGCTTTCTTT.

The chain is built from TRBV4-1 and TRBJ1-2; no clear D. Germline V gives CDR1 MGHRA, CDR2 YSYEKL. CDR3 size: 12 residues. V gave up 2 bases and J gave up 6 bases, with 7 bases separating them. CDR3 nucleotide sequence: TGCGCCAGCAGCCAAAGAGGGCATGGCTACACCTTC. Its translation: CASSQRGHGYTF.

This rearrangement joins TRBV6-2 or TRBV6-3 to TRBJ2-3; 12 bases align to TRBD2. Per germline, CDR1 MNHEY and CDR2 SVGEGT. V shed 4 bases and J 2 bases; nucleotides not matched to a gene: 7. This CDR3 is built from 17 residues. The CDR3 DNA is TGTGCCAGCAGTTTACCGGGACTAGCGGGTTACACAGATACGCAGTATTTT. Translation gives CASSLPGLAGYTDTQYF.

The chain joins TRBV4-1 to TRBJ1-2, with TRBD1 matching 7 bases. Germline CDR1 reads MGHRA; CDR2 reads YSYEKL. The junction had 9 bases not matched to a gene; V was cut back by 4 bases and J by 1 base. This CDR3 comprises 16 residues. The CDR3 sequence: CASSRIRDRINYGYTF. The CDR3 region has the DNA TGCGCCAGCAGCCGAATCCGGGACAGAATTAACTATGGCTACACCTTC.

This chain links TRBV5-1 with TRBJ2-5; 8 bases line up with TRBD2. CDR1 is SGHRS, CDR2 YFSETQ, per germline. Trimming at V came to 4 bases and at J to 5 bases, leaving 19 bases not matched to a gene. The CDR3 covers 18 residues. The CDR3 loop reads CASSPTSAGLWAVETQYF. The CDR3 region has the DNA TGCGCCAGCAGCCCGACTAGCGCGGGCCTTTGGGCCGTGGAGACCCAGTACTTC. Supplemented by reference TRBV5-1 and TRBJ2-5, the full variable domain reads KAGVTQTPRYLIKTRGQQVTLSCSPISGHRSVSWYQQTPGQGLQFLFEYFSETQRNKGNFPGRFSGRQFSNSRSEMNVSTLELGDSALYLCASSPTSAGLWAVETQYFGPGTRLLVL.

The V gene is TRBV29-1, the J gene TRBJ2-3; possible D gene TRBD1, 6 bases. There are 13 residues in the CDR3. Germline V gene lookup returns CDR1 SQVTM and CDR2 ANQGSEA. V was shortened by 7 bases and J by 4 bases, with 15 bases between the two germline ends. CDR3 loop: CSEQQGSADTQYF. As DNA, the CDR3 is TGCAGCGAGCAACAGGGTAGCGCAGATACGCAGTATTTT.

The J gene is TRBJ2-6, the V gene TRBV7-3; weak D call: TRBD1 (6 bases). The CDR3 is 18 amino acids. The germline V gene has CDR1 SGHTA and CDR2 FQGTGA. V lost 3 bases to trimming and J lost 4 bases, with 19 bases between them. In DNA, the CDR3 is TGTGCCAGCAGCTTCCGGGGCAGGGGCGATTCCGGGGCCAACGTCCTGACTTTC. Protein: CASSFRGRGDSGANVLTF. The full variable domain, with the rest looked up from reference TRBV7-3 and TRBJ2-6, is GAGVSQTPSNKVTEKGKYVELRCDPISGHTALYWYRQSLGQGPEFLIYFQGTGAADDSGLPNDRFFAVRPEGSVSTLKIQRTERGDSAVYLCASSFRGRGDSGANVLTFGAGSRLTVL.

The V call is TRBV7-3, the J call TRBJ2-1; D is ambiguous. The CDR3 has 16 residues. From germline, CDR1 is SGHTA and CDR2 FQGTGA. Deletions cut 5 bases from V and 2 bases from J, with 16 bases between. Here the CDR3 reads CASSPPKVATYNEQFF. The CDR3, as DNA: TGTGCCAGCAGCCCTCCGAAGGTAGCTACCTACAATGAGCAGTTCTTC.

This chain joins TRBV11-2 and TRBJ1-2; possibly TRBD1 for D (5 bases). CDR1 is SGHAT and CDR2 is FQNNGV in the germline V gene. This CDR3 region has 13 residues. The V gene lost 5 bases and the J gene lost 8 bases, with 15 bases spanning the gap. The CDR3 spells CASSDQGWGGYTF. CDR3 coding DNA: TGTGCCAGCAGCGATCAGGGATGGGGAGGCTACACCTTC.

This chain joins TRBV19 and TRBJ1-5, with TRBD1 as a possible D gene (6 bases). The ends were cut back, 3 bases at V and 7 bases at J, with 10 bases in the middle. There are 13 residues in the CDR3. The germline V gene encodes CDR1 LNHDA and CDR2 SQIVND (reference sequence). In DNA form, the CDR3 reads TGTGCCAGTAGTATCAGGGGTGGGCAGCCCCAGCATTTT. Translating gives CASSIRGGQPQHF.

The chain has TRBV19 and TRBJ2-2; tentative D call: TRBD1 (6 bases). The length of the CDR3 is 17 residues. V gave up 6 bases and J gave up 0 bases, with 17 bases separating them. Per the germline V gene, CDR1 is LNHDA and CDR2 is SQIVND (reference sequence). The CDR3 loop reads CASRVRTGKSNTGELFF. DNA of the CDR3: TGTGCCAGTAGAGTCCGAACAGGGAAGTCGAACACCGGGGAGCTGTTTTTT.

The J gene is TRBJ2-7, the V gene TRBV6-1; a weak D match, TRBD1 (5 bases). Germline-derived CDR1 and CDR2 are MNHNS and SASEGT. Trimming shortened V by 3 bases and J by 0 bases, and 15 bases separated the two germline ends. The CDR3 extends over 16 amino acids. The CDR3 DNA is TGTGCCAGCAGTGAGATGTGGGGCCAGAGCTCCTACGAGCAGTACTTC. It specifies CASSEMWGQSSYEQYF.

The chain links TRBV5-1 to TRBJ2-1, with D possibly TRBD2 on 5 matching bases. This CDR3 spans 15 amino acids. Germline loops: CDR1 SGHRS, CDR2 YFSETQ. V was pared by 1 base and J by 1 base, with 9 bases between. CDR3 sequence reads: CASSLRSGSYNEQFF. CDR3 nucleotides: TGCGCCAGCAGCTTGCGGAGCGGATCCTACAATGAGCAGTTCTTC.

This sequence joins TRBV27 and TRBJ1-2, with unresolved D. The CDR3 covers 15 residues. CDR1 and CDR2 (germline): MNHEY, SMNVEV (reference sequence). V lost 11 bases, J lost 4 bases, and 23 bases lay in between. The CDR3 nucleotides read TGTGCCCGAGCCCTCTCGAGATCTCCGGGCTATGGCTACACCTTC. Residues: CARALSRSPGYGYTF.

The CDR3 here is CASSVGAGDYNEQFF. The CDR3 DNA sequence: TGTGCCAGCAGCGTAGGGGCAGGGGACTACAATGAGCAGTTCTTC. The chain recombines TRBV9 with TRBJ2-1, with a weak D call TRBD1 (6 bases). The length of the CDR3 is 15 residues. The germline CDR1 and CDR2 sequences are SGDLS and YYNGEE. V dropped 0 bases and J dropped 3 bases, with 10 bases sitting between them.

This sequence joins TRBV14 and TRBJ1-2; 9 bases are shared with TRBD1. V shed 1 base, J shed 7 bases, and the junction held 13 bases outside the gene matches. The CDR3 totals 17 residues. Germline CDR1 and CDR2: SGHDN and FVKESK. In nucleotides, the CDR3 is TGTGCCAGCAGCCAAGCCGGGACAGGGATACGTGGCGGTGGCTACACCTTC. Amino acids: CASSQAGTGIRGGGYTF.

This clone showed up just a few times. The chain carries TRBV11-2 and TRBJ1-1; the match to TRBD1 covers 8 bases. CDR1 and CDR2 (germline): SGHAT, FQNNGV. After removal of 3 bases from V and 6 bases from J, the junction contained 12 bases not matched to a gene. The CDR3 extends over 16 amino acids. The CDR3 DNA reads TGTGCCAGCAGCTTCCGGCAGGGGGCCTCCTTAGCTGAAGCTTTCTTT. Translation: CASSFRQGASLAEAFF.

Only a few counts were recorded for this clone. The rearrangement joins TRBV20-1 to TRBJ1-4; D is undetermined. Germline CDR1 is DFQATT and CDR2 is SNEGSKA (reference sequence). V was trimmed by 3 bases and J by 0 bases, leaving 11 bases between them. The length of the CDR3 is 15 residues. CDR3: CSASPDGTTNEKLFF. CDR3 DNA sequence: TGCAGTGCTAGTCCGGACGGGACAACTAATGAAAAACTGTTTTTT.

The chain is built from TRBV5-4 and TRBJ2-4; 9 bases fit TRBD2. Germline CDR1 is SGHNT and CDR2 is YYREEE (reference sequence). The V and J ends lost 5 bases and 0 bases, in that order; junction bases with no gene match: 6. The CDR3 is 16 amino acids. CDR3 amino acids: CASSPAGGVAKNIQYF. The CDR3 coding sequence is TGTGCCAGCAGTCCAGCGGGGGGAGTAGCCAAAAACATTCAGTACTTC.

The V call is TRBV13, the J call TRBJ2-3, with D maybe TRBD2 (5 bases). Per germline, CDR1 PRHDT and CDR2 FYEKMQ (reference sequence). CDR3 size: 15 residues. Trimming removed 5 bases from V and 6 bases from J, with 18 bases in between. In DNA form, the CDR3 reads TGTGCCAGCAGCCCTAACAGCGGACCCTCCGATACGCAGTATTTT. Its protein product is CASSPNSGPSDTQYF.

This chain links TRBV7-3 with TRBJ2-1; 12 nucleotides align to TRBD2. The CDR3 has 16 residues. Losses at the gene ends were 3 bases for V and 4 bases for J; bases not matched to a gene: 4. Germline CDR1 is SGHTA and CDR2 is FQGTGA. CDR3: CASSFASGGDYNEQFF. CDR3 DNA sequence: TGTGCCAGCAGCTTTGCTAGCGGGGGGGATTACAATGAGCAGTTCTTC.